These 24 T cell receptor beta chains were sequenced from one sample in a study of beta chain features in type 1 diabetes. Their cognate antigens are unknown. Notes on the study in general: Across all four CD4+ subsets, people with type 1 diabetes showed modestly shorter TCRB CDR3s.

The isolated RNA, all of it, was reverse transcribed, so expressed TCRB transcripts were what got sequenced. TCRdb keeps only in-frame clones here, not all; method: immunoSEQ multiplex PCR. The table lists under 130,000 clones, roughly 28% of them singletons. The specimen sequenced was central memory CD4+ T cells from blood. The receptors were sampled from a woman aged 18-35 years with type 1 diabetes.

V is TRBV7-2 and J is TRBJ2-1; D may be TRBD1 (5 bases). Germline V gives CDR1 SGHTA, CDR2 FQGNSA. Deletions cut 4 bases from V and 3 bases from J, with 13 bases between. CDR3 size: 15 residues. The CDR3 spells CASSSNPTVYNEQFF. In DNA form, the CDR3 reads TGTGCCAGCAGCTCAAACCCGACAGTCTACAATGAGCAGTTCTTC.

This clone was seen a few times. V and J are TRBV5-1 and TRBJ1-1, with D maybe TRBD1 (5 bases). The CDR3 is made up of 13 amino acids. Trimming pared 3 bases from V and 2 bases from J, leaving 8 bases between. The germline V gene has CDR1 SGHRS and CDR2 YFSETQ. The CDR3 sequence is CASSWGVNTEAFF. CDR3 in DNA: TGCGCCAGCAGCTGGGGCGTAAACACTGAAGCTTTCTTT.

This clone has more than one count but fewer than ten. The chain links TRBV7-7 to TRBJ2-2; D is unresolved. The germline V gene encodes CDR1 SSHAT and CDR2 FNYEAQ (reference sequence). This CDR3 is 14 amino acids long. V lost 3 bases and J lost 7, with 12 bases in between. In DNA form, the CDR3 reads TGTGCCAGCAGCTTTGAGAAGTTCGGCGGGGAGCTGTTTTTT. This codes for CASSFEKFGGELFF.

The chain has TRBV11-1 and TRBJ2-3, with D maybe TRBD2 (5 bases). The V gene lost 3 bases and the J gene lost 0 bases, with 13 bases spanning the gap. In germline, CDR1 is SGHAT, CDR2 FQDESV (reference sequence). The CDR3 is made up of 16 amino acids. CDR3: CASSFFSGPSTDTQYF. The DNA for the CDR3 is TGTGCCAGCAGCTTCTTCAGCGGCCCTAGCACAGATACGCAGTATTTT.

The chain links TRBV6-5 to TRBJ2-1, with a possible D match to TRBD2 (6 bases). V dropped 8 bases and J dropped 9 bases, with 14 bases sitting between them. The CDR3 is 12 residues long. Germline assignment: CDR1 MNHEY and CDR2 SVGAGI. The CDR3 spells CASRWRDSEQFF. CDR3 nucleotides: TGTGCCAGCCGGTGGCGGGATAGTGAGCAGTTCTTC.

The V call is TRBV2, the J call TRBJ2-5; 8 nucleotides agree with TRBD2. Germline CDR1 reads SNHLY; CDR2 reads FYNNEI. The ends lost 7 bases at V and 4 bases at J; junction bases unmatched: 5. This CDR3 region has 13 residues. CDR3 in DNA: TGTGCCAGCAAGAAGCGGGAGAGAGAGACCCAGTACTTC. This encodes CASKKRERETQYF.

The chain is built from TRBV29-1 and TRBJ2-1; D may be TRBD2 (6 bases). The V end was cut by 0 bases, the J end by 15 bases, with 18 bases between. The CDR3 runs 13 residues. The germline CDR1 and CDR2 sequences are SQVTM and ANQGSEA. CDR3 protein: CSVEDGGRERWFF. Here the CDR3 DNA reads TGCAGCGTTGAAGATGGTGGGCGGGAAAGGTGGTTCTTC.

The chain links TRBV5-4 to TRBJ2-2, with unresolved D. V dropped 0 bases and J dropped 0 bases, with 6 bases sitting between them. Germline V gives CDR1 SGHNT, CDR2 YYREEE (reference sequence). This CDR3 region has 15 residues. CDR3 amino acids: CASSLGSANTGELFF. The CDR3 nucleotides are TGTGCCAGCAGCTTGGGGAGCGCGAACACCGGGGAGCTGTTTTTT.

This chain connects TRBV18 to TRBJ2-1, with TRBD1 matching 7 bases. The CDR3 runs 15 residues. Germline trimming cut 2 bases from V and 4 bases from J; bases unmatched to any gene: 5. Germline assignment: CDR1 KGHSH and CDR2 LQKENI. Written as DNA, the CDR3 is TGTGCCAGCTCACCATCGACAGGGTGGTACAATGAGCAGTTCTTC. Protein sequence: CASSPSTGWYNEQFF.

The chain employs TRBV11-3 and TRBJ1-2, with D tentatively TRBD1 (6 bases). This CDR3 is 14 amino acids long. In germline, CDR1 is SGHNT, CDR2 YENEEA. Trimming stripped 5 bases from V and 6 bases from J, with 16 bases between. The CDR3 DNA sequence: TGTGCCAGCAGCCGCATGACGGGGGGCGATGGCTACACCTTC. Translating it yields CASSRMTGGDGYTF.

This clone was counted a single time. The gene calls are TRBV9 and TRBJ2-5; 12 positions agree with TRBD2. J gave up 4 bases and V 5 bases, and 3 bases lay outside the gene matches. Germline assignment: CDR1 SGDLS and CDR2 YYNGEE. The CDR3 is 14 amino acids. The CDR3 nucleotides read TGTGCCAGCAGTAGGACTAGCGGGACAGAGACCCAGTACTTC. Residues: CASSRTSGTETQYF.

The chain combines TRBV15 with TRBJ1-5; the match to TRBD1 covers 8 bases. Unmatched junction bases numbered 11, after V lost 5 bases and J lost 2 bases. The CDR3 has 17 residues. The germline CDR1 and CDR2 sequences are LNHNV and YYDKDF (reference sequence). CDR3 bases: TGTGCCACCAGCCCTAGCCCCACGGACAGGGGCAATCAGCCCCAGCATTTT. Amino acid sequence: CATSPSPTDRGNQPQHF.

The CDR3 DNA is TGCGCCAGCAGCTTGGGACAGGGGGCCTCAAGCACAGATACGCAGTATTTT. It translates to CASSLGQGASSTDTQYF. The chain carries TRBV5-1 and TRBJ2-3; 10 nucleotides align to TRBD1. The CDR3 is made up of 17 amino acids. Germline trimming cut 0 bases from V and 0 bases from J; bases unmatched to any gene: 4. Germline CDR1 SGHRS, CDR2 YFSETQ.

The V and J genes are TRBV29-1 and TRBJ2-7, with TRBD1 matching 7 bases. V lost 3 bases, J lost 3 bases, and 14 bases stayed unmatched. The CDR3 totals 16 residues. Germline lookup yields CDR1 SQVTM and CDR2 ANQGSEA. DNA for the CDR3: TGCAGCGTTGATGGGTTTGGACAGGCGCTGAGCTACGAGCAGTACTTC. Translating gives CSVDGFGQALSYEQYF.

The rearrangement uses TRBV6-5 and TRBJ1-1; 7 nucleotides agree with TRBD1. The CDR3 loop spans 16 amino acids. Losses at the gene ends were 4 bases for V and 2 bases for J; bases not matched to a gene: 10. CDR1 MNHEY and CDR2 SVGAGI come from the germline V gene. The CDR3 nucleotides read TGTGCCAGCAGTTTCGACTCCGGGACAGCTAACACTGAAGCTTTCTTT. This sequence encodes CASSFDSGTANTEAFF.

The genes are TRBV19 and TRBJ2-4; 15 bases line up with TRBD2. With V trimmed by 1 base and J by 2 bases, 12 bases remained unmatched. This CDR3 has 21 amino acids. CDR1 and CDR2 (germline): LNHDA, SQIVND (reference sequence). The CDR3 nucleotides are TGTGCCAGTAGTATAGTAGCCGGACTAGCGGGAGGGAAAGGGTCCAAAAACATTCAGTACTTC. Its protein is CASSIVAGLAGGKGSKNIQYF.

The chain has TRBV19 and TRBJ2-5, with 8 nucleotides matching TRBD2. This CDR3 has 18 residues. The V and J ends lost 6 bases and 2 bases, in that order; junction bases with no gene match: 17. CDR1 is LNHDA, CDR2 SQIVND, per germline (reference sequence). CDR3 sequence: CASSLGVGAGARQETQYF. CDR3 sequence (DNA): TGTGCCAGTAGCCTAGGGGTTGGAGCGGGGGCACGTCAAGAGACCCAGTACTTC. Full variable domain (missing parts from reference TRBV19 and TRBJ2-5): DGGITQSPKYLFRKEGQNVTLSCEQNLNHDAMYWYRQDPGQGLRLIYYSQIVNDFQKGDIAEGYSVSREKKESFPLTVTSAQKNPTAFYLCASSLGVGAGARQETQYFGPGTRLLVL.

The CDR3 spells CASSLRLAGGGGLEQFF. For the CDR3, the DNA is TGTGCCAGCAGTTTGCGGCTAGCGGGAGGGGGGGGTCTTGAGCAGTTCTTC. V is TRBV27 and J is TRBJ2-1; 12 nucleotides match TRBD2. The junction had 12 bases not matched to a gene; V was cut back by 3 bases and J by 9 bases. This CDR3 spans 17 amino acids. From germline, CDR1 is MNHEY and CDR2 SMNVEV (reference sequence).

The chain joins TRBV19 to TRBJ1-5; D possibly corresponds to TRBD1 (5 bases). Trimming pared 5 bases from V and 1 base from J, leaving 12 bases between. Germline lookup yields CDR1 LNHDA and CDR2 SQIVND (reference sequence). This CDR3 is 15 amino acids long. CDR3 amino acids: CASSRPGGSNQPQHF. The CDR3 DNA sequence: TGTGCCAGTAGTCGCCCGGGGGGAAGCAATCAGCCCCAGCATTTT.

The rearrangement uses TRBV11-3 and TRBJ1-1; D is ambiguous. V lost 5 bases and J lost 0, with 10 bases in between. This CDR3 has 14 amino acids. CDR1 and CDR2 from the germline V gene are SGHNT and YENEEA. The CDR3 region is CASSHRSMNTEAFF. CDR3 sequence (DNA): TGTGCCAGCAGCCATAGAAGCATGAACACTGAAGCTTTCTTT.

The CDR3 nucleotides read TGTGCCTGGAGTGTAAGTGGCAGGTCCGGAAACACCATATATTTT. This codes for CAWSVSGRSGNTIYF. The chain combines TRBV30 with TRBJ1-3; D unresolved. Trimming removed 0 bases from V and 4 bases from J, with 13 bases in between. The CDR3 runs 15 residues. The germline CDR1 and CDR2 sequences are GTSNPN and SVGIG (reference sequence).

This clone has more than one count but fewer than ten. In nucleotides, the CDR3 is TGTGCCAGCAGCTTGCTTACAGGGGTGGACGAGCAGTACGTC. This gives the protein CASSLLTGVDEQYV. The V call is TRBV5-5, the J call TRBJ2-7; TRBD1 matches at 7 bases. This CDR3 comprises 14 residues. CDR1 SGHKS and CDR2 YYEKEE come from the germline V gene (reference sequence). Germline trimming cut 1 base from V and 5 bases from J; bases unmatched to any gene: 6.

This clone has only a few counts. The chain is built from TRBV15 and TRBJ2-1; TRBD2 is a possible D gene (6 bases). The ends were cut back, 1 base at V and 2 bases at J, with 15 bases in the middle. The V gene's germline CDR1 is LNHNV and CDR2 YYDKDF (reference sequence). The CDR3 runs to 17 residues. CDR3: CATSRGSGLPTYNEQFF. The CDR3 DNA is TGTGCCACCAGCAGAGGGTCGGGACTCCCTACCTACAATGAGCAGTTCTTC.

This clone was seen once. The chain combines TRBV27 with TRBJ2-7; D might be TRBD2 (6 bases). Trimming stripped 7 bases from V and 3 bases from J, with 16 bases between. The CDR3 runs to 14 residues. The germline CDR1 and CDR2 sequences are MNHEY and SMNVEV (reference sequence). CDR3 residues: CASKIGGVGYEQYF. CDR3 nucleotide sequence: TGTGCCAGCAAGATTGGAGGGGTGGGCTACGAGCAGTACTTC.